The 4 T cell receptor beta chains listed next were all sequenced from one sample in a study of cytomegalovirus exposure and HLA in healthy donors. The PCR contained 60 Vbeta and 13 Jbeta primers. TCRdb's table, derived via immunoSEQ multiplex PCR, lists solely in-frame clones and lacks some. The top ten hold roughly 7.3% of the sample, which has over 75,000 clones, roughly 80% seen once. Material: PBMCs. All receptors come from a man over 45 in good health and CMV-seropositive.

This chain links TRBV10-3 with TRBJ2-5, with TRBD1 as a possible D gene (5 bases). Germline CDR1 is ENHRY and CDR2 is SYGVKD. V lost 4 bases and J lost 7, with 13 bases in between. The CDR3 extends over 13 amino acids. In nucleotides, the CDR3 is TGTGCCATCAGTGGGGGCCCACCAGGGACCCAGTACTTC. Its translation: CAISGGPPGTQYF.

CDR3 in DNA: TGTGCCAGTACAGGAGATAACACCGGGGAGCTGTTTTTT. Encoded protein: CASTGDNTGELFF. The J gene is TRBJ2-2, the V gene TRBV11-2, with D maybe TRBD1 (5 bases). The V end lost 9 bases, the J end lost 2 bases, and 10 bases lay between the germline ends. The CDR3 runs 13 residues. Germline V gene sequence: CDR1 SGHAT, CDR2 FQNNGV.

This chain connects TRBV12-2 to TRBJ2-5; TRBD1, the D gene given by the table, was not confirmed from the DNA. TRBV12-2 is classified as a pseudogene. The CDR3 is made up of 15 amino acids. As DNA, the CDR3 is TGTGCAAGTCGCAGGTGTTCAGGGGGGTTGGAGACCCAGTACTTC. This gives the protein CASRRCSGGLETQYF.

The J gene is TRBJ2-7, the V gene TRBV4-3, with 10 bases that match TRBD2. J was trimmed by 6 bases and V by 0 bases; bases with no gene match: 8. Germline CDR1 is LGHNA and CDR2 is YSLEER. CDR3 length: 16 amino acids. The CDR3 reads CASSQEGESGGGEQYF. The CDR3 DNA follows: TGCGCCAGCAGCCAAGAGGGGGAGAGCGGGGGGGGCGAGCAGTACTTC.